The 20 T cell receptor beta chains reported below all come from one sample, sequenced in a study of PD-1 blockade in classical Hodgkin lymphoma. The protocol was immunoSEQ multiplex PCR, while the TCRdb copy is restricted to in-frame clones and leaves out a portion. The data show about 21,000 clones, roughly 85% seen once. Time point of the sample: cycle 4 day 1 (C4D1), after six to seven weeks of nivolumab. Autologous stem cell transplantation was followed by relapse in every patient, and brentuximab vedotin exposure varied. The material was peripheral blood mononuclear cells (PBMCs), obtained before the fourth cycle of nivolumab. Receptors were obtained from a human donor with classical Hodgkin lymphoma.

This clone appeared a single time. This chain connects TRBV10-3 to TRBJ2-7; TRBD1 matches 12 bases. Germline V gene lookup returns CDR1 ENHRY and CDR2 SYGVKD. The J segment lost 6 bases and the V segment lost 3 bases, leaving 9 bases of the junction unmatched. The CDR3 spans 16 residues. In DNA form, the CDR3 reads TGTGCCATCAGTGAAGCACCGGGACAGGGGGCCCGCGAGCAGTACTTC. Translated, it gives CAISEAPGQGAREQYF.

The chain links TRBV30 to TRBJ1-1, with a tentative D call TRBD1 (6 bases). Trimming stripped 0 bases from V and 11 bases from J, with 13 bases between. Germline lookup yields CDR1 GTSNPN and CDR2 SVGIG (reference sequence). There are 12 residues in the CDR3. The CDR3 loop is CAWSVKGVDAFF. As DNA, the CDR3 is TGTGCCTGGAGTGTTAAGGGGGTCGACGCTTTCTTT.

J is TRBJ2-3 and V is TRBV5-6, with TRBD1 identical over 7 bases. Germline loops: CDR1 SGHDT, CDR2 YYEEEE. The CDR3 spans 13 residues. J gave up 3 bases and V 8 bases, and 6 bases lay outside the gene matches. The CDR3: CASEGRGTDTQYF. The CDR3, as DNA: TGTGCCAGTGAGGGCAGGGGGACAGATACGCAGTATTTT.

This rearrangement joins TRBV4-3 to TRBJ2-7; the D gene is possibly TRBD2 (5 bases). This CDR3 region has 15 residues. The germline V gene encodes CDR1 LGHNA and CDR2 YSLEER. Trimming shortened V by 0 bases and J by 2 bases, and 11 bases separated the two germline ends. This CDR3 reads CASSQDIGMPYEQYF. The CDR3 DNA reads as TGCGCCAGCAGCCAAGATATCGGGATGCCCTACGAGCAGTACTTC.

CDR3 amino acids: CSVGGGYGYTF. CDR3 bases: TGCAGCGTTGGGGGGGGCTATGGCTACACCTTC. The chain links TRBV29-1 to TRBJ1-2; TRBD1 might be the D (5 bases). CDR3 size: 11 residues. V was shortened by 4 bases and J by 4 bases, with 7 bases between the two germline ends. In germline, CDR1 is SQVTM, CDR2 ANQGSEA.

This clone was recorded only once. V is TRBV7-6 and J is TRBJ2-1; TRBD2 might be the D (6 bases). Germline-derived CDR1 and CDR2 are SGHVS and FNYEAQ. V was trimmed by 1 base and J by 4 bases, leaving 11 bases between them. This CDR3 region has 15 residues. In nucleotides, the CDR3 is TGTGCCAGCAGCTTAGTTAGCGGACCATACAATGAGCAGTTCTTC. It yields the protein CASSLVSGPYNEQFF.

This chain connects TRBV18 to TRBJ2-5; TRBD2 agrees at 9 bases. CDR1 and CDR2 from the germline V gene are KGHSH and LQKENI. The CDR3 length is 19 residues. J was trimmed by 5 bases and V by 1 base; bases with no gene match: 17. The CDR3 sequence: CASSPRPSGSGSSHETQYF. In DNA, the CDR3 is TGTGCCAGCTCACCACGCCCCTCGGGTAGCGGGAGTTCCCACGAGACCCAGTACTTC.

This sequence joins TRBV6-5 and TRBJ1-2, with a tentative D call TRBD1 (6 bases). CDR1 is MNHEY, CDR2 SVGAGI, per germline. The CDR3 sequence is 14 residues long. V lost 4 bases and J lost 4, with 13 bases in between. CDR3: CASSSQGKGYGYTF. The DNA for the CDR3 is TGTGCCAGCAGTTCACAGGGAAAAGGCTATGGCTACACCTTC.

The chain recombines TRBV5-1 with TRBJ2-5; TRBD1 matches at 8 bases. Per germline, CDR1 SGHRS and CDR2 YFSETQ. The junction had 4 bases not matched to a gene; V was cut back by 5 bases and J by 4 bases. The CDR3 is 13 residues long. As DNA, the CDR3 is TGCGCCAGCAGACAAACAGGGGGAGAGACCCAGTACTTC. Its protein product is CASRQTGGETQYF.

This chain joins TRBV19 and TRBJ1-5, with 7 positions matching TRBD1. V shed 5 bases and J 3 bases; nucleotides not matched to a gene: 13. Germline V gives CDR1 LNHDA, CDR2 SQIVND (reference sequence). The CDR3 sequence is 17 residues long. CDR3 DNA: TGTGCCAGTAGTCCCCAAGGGGGCCCCGTGGACAATCAGCCCCAGCATTTT. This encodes CASSPQGGPVDNQPQHF. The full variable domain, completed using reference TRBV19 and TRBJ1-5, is DGGITQSPKYLFRKEGQNVTLSCEQNLNHDAMYWYRQDPGQGLRLIYYSQIVNDFQKGDIAEGYSVSREKKESFPLTVTSAQKNPTAFYLCASSPQGGPVDNQPQHFGDGTRLSIL.

CDR3 loop: CASSLGPSGGYEQYF. CDR3 coding DNA: TGTGCCAGCAGCTTAGGGCCTAGCGGGGGTTACGAGCAGTACTTC. The rearrangement links TRBV7-2 to TRBJ2-7; 10 nucleotides agree with TRBD2. After removal of 1 base from V and 4 bases from J, the junction contained 4 bases not matched to a gene. Germline V CDR1 and CDR2: SGHTA, FQGNSA. CDR3 length: 15 amino acids. The full variable domain, in which reference TRBV7-2 and TRBJ2-7 provide the parts outside the CDR3, is GAGVSQSPSNKVTEKGKDVELRCDPISGHTALYWYRQSLGQGLEFLIYFQGNSAPDKSGLPSDRFSAERTGGSVSTLTIQRTQQEDSAVYLCASSLGPSGGYEQYFGPGTRLTVT.

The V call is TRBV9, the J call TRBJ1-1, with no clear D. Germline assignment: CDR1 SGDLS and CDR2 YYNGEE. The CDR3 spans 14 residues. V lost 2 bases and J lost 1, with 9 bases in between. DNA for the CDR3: TGTGCCAGCAGCGTCGGGGTGGAGAACACTGAAGCTTTCTTT. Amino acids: CASSVGVENTEAFF.

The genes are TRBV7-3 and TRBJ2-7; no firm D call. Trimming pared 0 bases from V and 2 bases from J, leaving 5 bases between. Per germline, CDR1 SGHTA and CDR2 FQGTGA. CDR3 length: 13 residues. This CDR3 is CASSLTRTYEQYF. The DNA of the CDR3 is TGTGCCAGCAGCTTAACGAGAACCTACGAGCAGTACTTC.

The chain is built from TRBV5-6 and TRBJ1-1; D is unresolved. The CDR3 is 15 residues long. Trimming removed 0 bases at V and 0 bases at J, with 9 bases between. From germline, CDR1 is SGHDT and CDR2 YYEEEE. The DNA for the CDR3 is TGTGCCAGCAGCTTGGAGGTATTAATGAACACTGAAGCTTTCTTT. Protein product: CASSLEVLMNTEAFF.

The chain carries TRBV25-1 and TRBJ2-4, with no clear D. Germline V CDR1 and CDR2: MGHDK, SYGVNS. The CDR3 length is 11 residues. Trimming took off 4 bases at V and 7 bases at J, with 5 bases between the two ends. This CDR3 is CASSGSNIQYF. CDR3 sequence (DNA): TGTGCCAGCAGTGGATCTAACATTCAGTACTTC.

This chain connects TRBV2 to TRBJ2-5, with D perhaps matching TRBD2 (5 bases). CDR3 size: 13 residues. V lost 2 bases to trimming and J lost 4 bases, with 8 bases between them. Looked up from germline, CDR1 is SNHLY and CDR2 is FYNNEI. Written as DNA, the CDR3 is TGTGCCAGCAGTGAACGAGGGTCAGAGACCCAGTACTTC. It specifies CASSERGSETQYF.

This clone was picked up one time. The CDR3 coding sequence is TGTGCCAGCAGTTTGGGACAGGGACCCTACGAGCAGTACTTC. Translation gives CASSLGQGPYEQYF. The V gene is TRBV27, the J gene TRBJ2-7; 9 nucleotides line up with TRBD1. Germline V lookup: CDR1 MNHEY, CDR2 SMNVEV (reference sequence). The V and J ends lost 3 bases and 2 bases, in that order; junction bases with no gene match: 2. The CDR3 covers 14 residues.

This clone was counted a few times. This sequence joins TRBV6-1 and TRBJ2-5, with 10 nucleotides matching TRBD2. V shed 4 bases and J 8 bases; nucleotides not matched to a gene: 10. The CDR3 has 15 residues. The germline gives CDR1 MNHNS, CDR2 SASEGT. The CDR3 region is CASSGSGGHLGTQYF. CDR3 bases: TGTGCCAGCAGTGGTAGCGGGGGGCACCTGGGTACCCAGTACTTC.

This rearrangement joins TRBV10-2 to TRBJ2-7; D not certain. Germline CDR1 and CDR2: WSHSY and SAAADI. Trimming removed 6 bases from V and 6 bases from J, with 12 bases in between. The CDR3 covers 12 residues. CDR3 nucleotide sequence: TGCGCCAGCAGCTCTGAGACGTCCGAGCAGTACTTC. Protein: CASSSETSEQYF.

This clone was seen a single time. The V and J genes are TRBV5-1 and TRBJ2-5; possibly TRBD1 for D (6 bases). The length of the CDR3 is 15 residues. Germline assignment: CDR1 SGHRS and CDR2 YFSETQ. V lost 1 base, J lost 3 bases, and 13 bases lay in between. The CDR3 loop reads CASSLTTGSKETQYF. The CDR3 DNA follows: TGCGCCAGCAGCTTGACGACAGGATCCAAAGAGACCCAGTACTTC.